This TCR beta chain was observed in a study of T-cell memory formation after mild COVID-19. Study results and caveats: CD4/CD8 balance characterized clones contracting day 15 to 85, and CD4+ skew characterized later expanders. Second-wave clones that peaked on day 37 lacked confirmed SARS-CoV-2 specificity. Memory from before infection featured some responding clones, which suggests cross-reactive memory joined.

Of note for this clonotype: Its antigen is as yet unknown.

cDNA libraries for TCR alpha and TCR beta, carrying sample barcodes and UMIs, came from 5'RACE with constant-segment primers. TCRdb fed the 5' RACE reads into MiXCR, producing one record per CDR3 protein. The sample lists roughly 400,000 distinct CDR3 sequences; approximately 24% were seen once. The CDR3 has 14 residues. In germline, CDR1 is SQVTM, CDR2 ANQGSEA. The junction had 5 bases not matched to a gene; V was cut back by 6 bases and J by 4 bases. The rearrangement links TRBV29-1 to TRBJ2-3; 12 bases match TRBD2. The sequenced material came from PBMCs or a T cell subset sorted from them (not recorded which). This clonotype was sampled from an adult woman who had mild COVID-19 (a few samples of this study predate the infection). Cell type and time point are not known. The CDR3 DNA reads TGCAGCGTCGCAACTAGCGGGGGGCCAGATACGCAGTATTTT. Encoded protein: CSVATSGGPDTQYF.